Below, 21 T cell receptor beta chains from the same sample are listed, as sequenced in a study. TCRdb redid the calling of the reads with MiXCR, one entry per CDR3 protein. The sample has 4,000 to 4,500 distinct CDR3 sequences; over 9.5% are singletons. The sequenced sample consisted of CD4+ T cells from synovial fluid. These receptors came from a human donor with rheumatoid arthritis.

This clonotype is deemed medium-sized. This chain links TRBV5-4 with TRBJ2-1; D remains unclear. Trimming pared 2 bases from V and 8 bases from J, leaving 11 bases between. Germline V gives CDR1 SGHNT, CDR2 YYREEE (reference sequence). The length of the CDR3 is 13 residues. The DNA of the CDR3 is TGTGCCAGCAGCTTTGACGTCGGCTATGAGCAGTTCTTC. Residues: CASSFDVGYEQFF.

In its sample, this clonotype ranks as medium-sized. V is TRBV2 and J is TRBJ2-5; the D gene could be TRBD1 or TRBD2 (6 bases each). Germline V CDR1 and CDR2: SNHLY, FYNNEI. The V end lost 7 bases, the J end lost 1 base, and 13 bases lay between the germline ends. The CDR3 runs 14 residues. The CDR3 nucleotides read TGTGCCAGCATGAGGGGGGCGGTCCAAGAGACCCAGTACTTC. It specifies CASMRGAVQETQYF.

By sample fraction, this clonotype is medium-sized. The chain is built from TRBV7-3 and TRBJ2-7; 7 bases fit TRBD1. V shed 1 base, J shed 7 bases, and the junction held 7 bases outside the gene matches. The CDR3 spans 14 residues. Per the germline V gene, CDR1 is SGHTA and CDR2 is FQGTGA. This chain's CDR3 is CASSLNHRGGEQYF. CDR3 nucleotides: TGTGCCAGCAGCTTAAACCACAGGGGCGGGGAGCAGTACTTC.

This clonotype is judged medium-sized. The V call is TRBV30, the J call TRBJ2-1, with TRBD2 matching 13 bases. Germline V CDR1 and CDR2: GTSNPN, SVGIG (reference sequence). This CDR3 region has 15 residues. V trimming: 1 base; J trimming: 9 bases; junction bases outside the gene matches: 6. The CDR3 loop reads CAWSGTSGRRFEQFF. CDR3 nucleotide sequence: TGTGCCTGGAGTGGGACTAGCGGGAGACGTTTTGAGCAGTTCTTC.

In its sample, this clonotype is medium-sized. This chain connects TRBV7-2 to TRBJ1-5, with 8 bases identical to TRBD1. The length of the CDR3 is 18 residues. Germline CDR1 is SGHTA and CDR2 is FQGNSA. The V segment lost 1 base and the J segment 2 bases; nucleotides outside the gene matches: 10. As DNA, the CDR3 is TGTGCCAGCAGCTTAGAAAGGACAGGGTCGGAGGGCAATCAGCCCCAGCATTTT. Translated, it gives CASSLERTGSEGNQPQHF.

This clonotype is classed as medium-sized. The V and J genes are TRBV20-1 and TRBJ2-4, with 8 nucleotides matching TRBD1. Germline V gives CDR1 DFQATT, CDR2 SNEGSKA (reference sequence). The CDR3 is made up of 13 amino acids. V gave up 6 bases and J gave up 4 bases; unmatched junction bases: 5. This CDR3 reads CSATTGEKNIQYF. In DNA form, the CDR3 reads TGCAGTGCGACGACAGGGGAGAAAAACATTCAGTACTTC.

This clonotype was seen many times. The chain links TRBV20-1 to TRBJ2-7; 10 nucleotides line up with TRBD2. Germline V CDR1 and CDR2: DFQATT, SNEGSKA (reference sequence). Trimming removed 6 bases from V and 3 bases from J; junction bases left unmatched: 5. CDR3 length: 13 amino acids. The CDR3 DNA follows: TGCAGTGCCCCACTAGCGGGACTCTACGAGCAGTACTTC. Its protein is CSAPLAGLYEQYF.

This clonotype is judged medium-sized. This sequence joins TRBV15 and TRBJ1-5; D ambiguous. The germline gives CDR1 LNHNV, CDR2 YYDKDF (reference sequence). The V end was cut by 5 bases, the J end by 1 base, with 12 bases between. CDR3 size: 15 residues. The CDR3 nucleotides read TGTGCCACCAGCGGTCTCCTTAGGAGCAATCAGCCCCAGCATTTT. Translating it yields CATSGLLRSNQPQHF.

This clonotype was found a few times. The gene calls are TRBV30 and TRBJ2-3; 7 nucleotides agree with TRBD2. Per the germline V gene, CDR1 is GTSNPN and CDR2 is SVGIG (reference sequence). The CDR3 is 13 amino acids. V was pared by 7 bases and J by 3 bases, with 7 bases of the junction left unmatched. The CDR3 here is CALLSGATDTQYF. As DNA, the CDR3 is TGTGCCTTACTCAGCGGGGCAACAGATACGCAGTATTTT.

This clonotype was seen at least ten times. CDR3 bases: TGTGCCAGTAGTATATCAGGGAATCAGCCCCAGCATTTT. This gives the protein CASSISGNQPQHF. V gene TRBV19 combines with J gene TRBJ1-5; tentative D call: TRBD1 (5 bases). Germline V gives CDR1 LNHDA, CDR2 SQIVND (reference sequence). The CDR3 totals 13 residues. Trimming stripped 2 bases from V and 4 bases from J, with 6 bases between.

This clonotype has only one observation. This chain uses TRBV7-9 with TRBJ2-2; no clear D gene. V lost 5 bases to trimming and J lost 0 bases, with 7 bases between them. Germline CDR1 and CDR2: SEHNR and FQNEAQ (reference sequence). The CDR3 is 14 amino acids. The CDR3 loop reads CASSGRSNTGELFF. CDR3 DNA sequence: TGTGCCAGCAGCGGACGGTCGAACACCGGGGAGCTGTTTTTT.

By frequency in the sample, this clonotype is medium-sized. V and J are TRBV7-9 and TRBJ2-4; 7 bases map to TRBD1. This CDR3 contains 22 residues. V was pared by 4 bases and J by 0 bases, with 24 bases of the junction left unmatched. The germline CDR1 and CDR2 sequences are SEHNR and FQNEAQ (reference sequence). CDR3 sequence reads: CASSSILGGGWGNHQAKNIQYF. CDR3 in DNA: TGTGCCAGCAGCTCCATATTAGGGGGCGGTTGGGGAAACCATCAAGCCAAAAACATTCAGTACTTC.

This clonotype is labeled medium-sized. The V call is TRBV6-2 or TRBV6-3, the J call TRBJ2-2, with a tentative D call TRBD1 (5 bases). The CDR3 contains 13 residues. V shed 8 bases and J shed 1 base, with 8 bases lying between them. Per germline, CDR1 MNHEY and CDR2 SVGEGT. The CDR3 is CASLGQNTGELFF. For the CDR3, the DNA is TGTGCCAGCCTAGGACAGAACACCGGGGAGCTGTTTTTT.

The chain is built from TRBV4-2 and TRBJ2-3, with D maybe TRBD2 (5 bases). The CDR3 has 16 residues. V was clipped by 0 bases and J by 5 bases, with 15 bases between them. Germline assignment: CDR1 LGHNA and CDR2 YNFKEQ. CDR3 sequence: CASSQDGAEAGDTQYF. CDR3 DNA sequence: TGTGCCAGCAGCCAAGATGGAGCGGAGGCGGGAGATACGCAGTATTTT.

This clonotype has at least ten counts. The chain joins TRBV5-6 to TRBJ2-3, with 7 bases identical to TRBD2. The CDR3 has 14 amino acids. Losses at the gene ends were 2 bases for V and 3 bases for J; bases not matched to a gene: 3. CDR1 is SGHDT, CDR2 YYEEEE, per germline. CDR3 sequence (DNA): TGTGCCAGCAGCTTTTTGCGGGAGACAGATACGCAGTATTTT. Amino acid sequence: CASSFLRETDTQYF.

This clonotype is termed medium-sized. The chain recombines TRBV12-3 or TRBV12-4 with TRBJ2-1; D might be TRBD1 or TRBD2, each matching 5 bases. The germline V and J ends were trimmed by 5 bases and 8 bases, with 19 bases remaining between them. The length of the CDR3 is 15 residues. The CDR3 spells CASSPRDQSVHEQFF. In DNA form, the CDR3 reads TGTGCCAGCAGTCCCCGGGACCAATCAGTCCATGAGCAGTTCTTC.

The CDR3 protein is CASSQERQGREQYF. DNA of the CDR3: TGCGCCAGCAGCCAAGAGCGACAGGGTCGCGAGCAGTACTTC. The V gene is TRBV4-3, the J gene TRBJ2-7, with 7 positions matching TRBD1. Unmatched junction bases numbered 5, after V lost 0 bases and J lost 6 bases. There are 14 residues in the CDR3. Germline V gives CDR1 LGHNA, CDR2 YSLEER.

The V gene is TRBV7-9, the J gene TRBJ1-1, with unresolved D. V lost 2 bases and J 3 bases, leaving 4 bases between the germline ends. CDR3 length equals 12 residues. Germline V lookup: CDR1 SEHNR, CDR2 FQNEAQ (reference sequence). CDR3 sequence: CASSLFDTEAFF. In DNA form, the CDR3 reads TGTGCCAGCAGCTTATTCGACACTGAAGCTTTCTTT.

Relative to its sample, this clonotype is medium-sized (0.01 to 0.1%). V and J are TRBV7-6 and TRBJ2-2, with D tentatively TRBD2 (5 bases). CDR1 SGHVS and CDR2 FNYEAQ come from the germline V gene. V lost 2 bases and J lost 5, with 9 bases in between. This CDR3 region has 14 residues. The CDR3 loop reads CASSLQDLTGELFF. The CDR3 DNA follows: TGTGCCAGCAGCTTACAGGACTTAACCGGGGAGCTGTTTTTT.

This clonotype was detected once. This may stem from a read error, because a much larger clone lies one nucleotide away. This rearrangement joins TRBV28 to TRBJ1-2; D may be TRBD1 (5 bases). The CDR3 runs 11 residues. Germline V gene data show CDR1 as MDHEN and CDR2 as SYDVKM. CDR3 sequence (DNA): TGTGCCAACAGTTTATTGGGGACCTGGACCTTC. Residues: CANSLLGTWTF.

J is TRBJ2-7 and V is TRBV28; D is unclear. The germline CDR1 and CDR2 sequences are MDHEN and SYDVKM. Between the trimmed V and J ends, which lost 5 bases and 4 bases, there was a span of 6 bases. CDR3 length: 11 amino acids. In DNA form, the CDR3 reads TGTGCCAGCAGTCTCCTTTACGAGCAGTACTTC. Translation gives CASSLLYEQYF.